The following is a TCR beta chain sequence with its context. The study enrolled ophthalmopathy donors with moderate-to-severe activity, CAS ≥3, NOSPECS ≥4 and duration under 3 months. Other autoimmune diseases, uncontrolled infections, pregnancy or lactation excluded patients from enrollment. This specimen belongs to a study of Graves' ophthalmopathy and Graves' hyperthyroidism. Beta-chain TCR CDR3 regions were amplified from RNA transcripts. Amplification began with first-round RT-PCR using HTBI primers, then second-round multiplex PCR was performed. TCRdb called the multiplex PCR reads again in MiXCR, with one record for every CDR3 protein. The sample lists hundreds of thousands of distinct CDR3 sequences, roughly two fifths occurring once. This CDR3 is 15 amino acids long. Germline V gene lookup returns CDR1 SEHNR and CDR2 FQNEAQ (reference sequence). The ends were cut back, 2 bases at V and 0 bases at J, with 9 bases in the middle.

The chain employs TRBV7-9 and TRBJ2-3; D call uncertain. Sequenced input: peripheral blood. This receptor was identified in an adult man with Graves' ophthalmopathy. The DNA of the CDR3 is TGTGCCAGCAGCTTAATAGCAGCTAGCACAGATACGCAGTATTTT. Translation gives CASSLIAASTDTQYF.